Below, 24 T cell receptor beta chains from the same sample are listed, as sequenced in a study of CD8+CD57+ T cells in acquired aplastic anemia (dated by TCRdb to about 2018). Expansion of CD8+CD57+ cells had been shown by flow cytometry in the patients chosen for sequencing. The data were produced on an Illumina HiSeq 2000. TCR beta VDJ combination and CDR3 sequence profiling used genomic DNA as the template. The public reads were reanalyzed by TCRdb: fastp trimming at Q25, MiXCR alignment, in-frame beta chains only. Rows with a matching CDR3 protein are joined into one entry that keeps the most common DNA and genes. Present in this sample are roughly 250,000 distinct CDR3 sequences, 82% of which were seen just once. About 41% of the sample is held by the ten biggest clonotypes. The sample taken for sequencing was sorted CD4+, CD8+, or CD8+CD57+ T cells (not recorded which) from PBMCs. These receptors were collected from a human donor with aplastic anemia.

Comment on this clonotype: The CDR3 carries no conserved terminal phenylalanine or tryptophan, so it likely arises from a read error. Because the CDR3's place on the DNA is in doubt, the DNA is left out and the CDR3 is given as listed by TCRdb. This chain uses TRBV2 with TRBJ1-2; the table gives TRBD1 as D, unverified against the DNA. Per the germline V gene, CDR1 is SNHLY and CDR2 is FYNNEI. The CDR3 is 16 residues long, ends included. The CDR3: CASGDGGTDTQYGYPG.

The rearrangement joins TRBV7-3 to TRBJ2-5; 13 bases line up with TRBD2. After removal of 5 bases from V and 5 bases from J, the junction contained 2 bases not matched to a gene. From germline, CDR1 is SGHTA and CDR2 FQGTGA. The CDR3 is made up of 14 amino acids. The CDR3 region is CASSTSGGAETQYF. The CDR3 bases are TGTGCCAGCAGCACTAGCGGGGGGGCCGAGACCCAGTACTTC.

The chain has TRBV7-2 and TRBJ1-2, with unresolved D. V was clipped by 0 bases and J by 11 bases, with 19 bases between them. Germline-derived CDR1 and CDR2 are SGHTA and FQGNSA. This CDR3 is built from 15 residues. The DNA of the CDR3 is TGTGCCAGCAGCTTAGCGGGAGGCACCGAAACGCAGTACACCTTC. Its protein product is CASSLAGGTETQYTF.

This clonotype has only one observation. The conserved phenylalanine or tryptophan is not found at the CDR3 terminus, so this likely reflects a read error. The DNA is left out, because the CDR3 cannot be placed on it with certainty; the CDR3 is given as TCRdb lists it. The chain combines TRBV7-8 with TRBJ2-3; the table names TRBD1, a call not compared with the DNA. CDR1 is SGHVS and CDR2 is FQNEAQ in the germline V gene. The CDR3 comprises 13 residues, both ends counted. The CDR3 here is CASGDGHTESEQY.

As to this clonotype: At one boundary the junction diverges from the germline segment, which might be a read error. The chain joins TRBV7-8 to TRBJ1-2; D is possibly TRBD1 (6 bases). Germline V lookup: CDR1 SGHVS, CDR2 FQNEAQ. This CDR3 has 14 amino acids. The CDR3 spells CASSLGRGPNTYTF. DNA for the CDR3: TGTGCCAGCAGCTTAGGGCGGGGGCCGAATACCTACACTTTC.

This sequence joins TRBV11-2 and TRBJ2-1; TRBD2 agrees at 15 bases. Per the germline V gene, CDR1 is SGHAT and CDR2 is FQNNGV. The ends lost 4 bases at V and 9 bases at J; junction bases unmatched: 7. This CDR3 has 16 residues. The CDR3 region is CASSYTAGLAGGEQFF. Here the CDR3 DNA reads TGTGCCAGCAGCTACACCGCGGGACTAGCGGGGGGTGAGCAGTTCTTC.

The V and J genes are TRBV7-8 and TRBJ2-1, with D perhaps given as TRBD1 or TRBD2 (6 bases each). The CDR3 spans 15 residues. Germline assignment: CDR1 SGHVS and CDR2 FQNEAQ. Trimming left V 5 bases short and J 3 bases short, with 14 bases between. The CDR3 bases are TGTGCCAGCAGCCTAAGGGGGGACAACTACAATGAGCAGTTCTTC. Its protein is CASSLRGDNYNEQFF.

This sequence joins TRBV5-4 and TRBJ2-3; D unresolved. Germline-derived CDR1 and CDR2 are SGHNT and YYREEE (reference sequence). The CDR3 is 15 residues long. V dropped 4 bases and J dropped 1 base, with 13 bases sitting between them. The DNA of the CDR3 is TGTGCCAGCAGCCATCCTGCGACGGGCACAGATACGCAGTATTTT. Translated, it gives CASSHPATGTDTQYF.

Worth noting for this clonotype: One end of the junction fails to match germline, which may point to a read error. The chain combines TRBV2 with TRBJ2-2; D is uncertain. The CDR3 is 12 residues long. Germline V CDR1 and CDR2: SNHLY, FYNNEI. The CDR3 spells CASRLVLAELFF. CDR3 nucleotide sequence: TGTGCCAGCAGATTAGTACTCGCGGAGCTGTTTTTC.

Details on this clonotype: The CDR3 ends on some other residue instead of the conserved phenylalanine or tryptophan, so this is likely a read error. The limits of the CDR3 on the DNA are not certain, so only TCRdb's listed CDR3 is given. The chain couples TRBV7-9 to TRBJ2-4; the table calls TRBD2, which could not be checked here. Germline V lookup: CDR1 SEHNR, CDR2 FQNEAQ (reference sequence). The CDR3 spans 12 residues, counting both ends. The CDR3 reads CASGGAGSIQCV.

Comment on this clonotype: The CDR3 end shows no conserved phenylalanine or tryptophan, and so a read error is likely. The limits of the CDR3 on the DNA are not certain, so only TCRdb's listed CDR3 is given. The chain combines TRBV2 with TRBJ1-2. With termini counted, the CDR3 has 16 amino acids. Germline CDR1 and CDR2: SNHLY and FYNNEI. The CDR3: CASSVLEPVLYEQYFC.

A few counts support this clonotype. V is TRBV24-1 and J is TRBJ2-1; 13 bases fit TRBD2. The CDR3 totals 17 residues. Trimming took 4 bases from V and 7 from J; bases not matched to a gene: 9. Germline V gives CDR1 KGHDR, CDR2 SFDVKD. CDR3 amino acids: CATSDQTSGRAGNEQFF. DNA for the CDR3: TGTGCCACCAGTGACCAAACTAGCGGGAGGGCCGGAAATGAGCAGTTCTTC.

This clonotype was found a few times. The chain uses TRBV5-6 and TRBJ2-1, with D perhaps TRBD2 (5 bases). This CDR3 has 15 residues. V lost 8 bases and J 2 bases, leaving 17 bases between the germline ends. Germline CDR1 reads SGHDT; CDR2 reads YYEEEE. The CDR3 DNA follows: TGTGCCAGTAGCATAGAGAGCGGAGCCTACAATGAGCAGTTCTTC. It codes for CASSIESGAYNEQFF.

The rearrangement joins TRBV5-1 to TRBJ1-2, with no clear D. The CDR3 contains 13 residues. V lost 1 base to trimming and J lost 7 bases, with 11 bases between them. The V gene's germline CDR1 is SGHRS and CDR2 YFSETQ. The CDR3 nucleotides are TGCGCCAGCAGCTTGCCCCCTGCGGGTGGCTACACCTTC. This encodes CASSLPPAGGYTF.

CDR3 loop: CASSLSGGPATQYYF. The CDR3, as DNA: TGTGCCAGCAGCTTAAGCGGAGGTCCCGCTACGCAGTATTATTTT. This chain links TRBV7-8 with TRBJ2-3, with D possibly being TRBD2 (5 bases). From germline, CDR1 is SGHVS and CDR2 FQNEAQ. The CDR3 has 15 amino acids. V gave up 2 bases and J gave up 15 bases, with 24 bases separating them.

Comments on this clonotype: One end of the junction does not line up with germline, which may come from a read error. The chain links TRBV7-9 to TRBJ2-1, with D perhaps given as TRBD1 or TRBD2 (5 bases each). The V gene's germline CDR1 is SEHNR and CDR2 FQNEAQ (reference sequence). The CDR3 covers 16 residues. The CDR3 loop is CASSLAGDSSYDEQFF. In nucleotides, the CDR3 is TGTGCCAGCAGCTTAGCGGGGGATAGCTCCTACGATGAGCAGTTCTTC.

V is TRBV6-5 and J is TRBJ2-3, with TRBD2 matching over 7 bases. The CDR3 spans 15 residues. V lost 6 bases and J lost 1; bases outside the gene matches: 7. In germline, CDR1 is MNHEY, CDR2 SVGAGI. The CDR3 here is CASSFRGRGTDTQYF. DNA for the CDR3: TGTGCCAGCAGCTTCCGAGGGAGGGGCACAGATACGCAGTATTTT.

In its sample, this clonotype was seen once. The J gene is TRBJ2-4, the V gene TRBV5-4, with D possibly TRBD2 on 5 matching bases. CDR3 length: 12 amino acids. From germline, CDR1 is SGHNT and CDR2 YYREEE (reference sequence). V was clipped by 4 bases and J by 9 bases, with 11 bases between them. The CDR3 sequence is CASSVTRAIQYF. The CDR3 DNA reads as TGTGCCAGCAGCGTTACTAGGGCCATTCAGTACTTC.

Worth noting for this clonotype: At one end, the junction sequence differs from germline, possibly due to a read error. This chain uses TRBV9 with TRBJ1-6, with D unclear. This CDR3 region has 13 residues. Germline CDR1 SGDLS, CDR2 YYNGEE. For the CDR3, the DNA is TGTGCCAGCAGCGCAGGTGGTGGGTCACACCTCCACTTT. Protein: CASSAGGGSHLHF.

CDR3 residues: CASSFRRSARSEQYF. The CDR3, as DNA: TGTGCCAGCAGCTTTCGAAGAAGCGCGAGAAGTGAGCAGTATTTT. V usage is TRBV7-9 and J usage is TRBJ2-3; D unresolved. Trimming cost V 3 bases and J 11 bases, with 21 bases left between them. This CDR3 is built from 15 residues. Looked up from germline, CDR1 is SEHNR and CDR2 is FQNEAQ (reference sequence). The whole variable domain, remainder taken from reference TRBV7-9 and TRBJ2-3, is DTGVSQNPRHKITKRGQNVTFRCDPISEHNRLYWYRQTLGQGPEFLTYFQNEAQLEKSRLLSDRFSAERPKGSFSTLEIQRTEQGDSAMYLCASSFRRSARSEQYFGPGTRLTVL.

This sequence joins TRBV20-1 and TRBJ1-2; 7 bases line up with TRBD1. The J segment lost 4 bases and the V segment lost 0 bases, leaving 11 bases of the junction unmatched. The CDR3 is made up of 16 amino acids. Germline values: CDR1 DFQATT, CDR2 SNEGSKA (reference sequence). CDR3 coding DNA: TGCAGTGCTAGAGACAGGGGGAGTAGCGATAGCTATGGCTACACCTTC. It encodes CSARDRGSSDSYGYTF.

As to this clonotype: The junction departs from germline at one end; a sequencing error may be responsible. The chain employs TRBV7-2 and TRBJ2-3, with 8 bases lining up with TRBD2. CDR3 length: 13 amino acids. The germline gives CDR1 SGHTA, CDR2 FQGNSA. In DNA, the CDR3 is TGTGCCAGCGGGGACGGGGGGGGGGATACGAAGTGTTTT. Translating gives CASGDGGGDTKCF. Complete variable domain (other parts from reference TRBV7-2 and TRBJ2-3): GAGVSQSPSNKVTEKGKDVELRCDPISGHTALYWYRQSLGQGLEFLIYFQGNSAPDKSGLPSDRFSAERTGGSVSTLTIQRTQQEDSAVYLCASGDGGGDTKCFGPGTRLTVL.

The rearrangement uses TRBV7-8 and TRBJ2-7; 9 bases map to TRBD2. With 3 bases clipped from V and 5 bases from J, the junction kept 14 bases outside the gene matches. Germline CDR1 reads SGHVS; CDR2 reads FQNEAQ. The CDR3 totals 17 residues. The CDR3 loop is CASSFHPDGTSFHEQYV. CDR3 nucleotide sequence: TGTGCCAGCAGCTTTCATCCAGACGGGACTAGCTTCCACGAGCAGTACGTC.

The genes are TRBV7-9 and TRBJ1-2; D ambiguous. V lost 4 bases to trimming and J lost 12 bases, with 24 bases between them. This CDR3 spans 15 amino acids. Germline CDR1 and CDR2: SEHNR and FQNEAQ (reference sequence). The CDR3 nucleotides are TGTGCCAGCAGCTCCACAGAGGGCGGCACAGATACGCACACCTTC. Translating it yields CASSSTEGGTDTHTF.